These T cell receptor beta chains were read from a single sample in a study of T cells in Graves' hyperthyroidism and ophthalmopathy. TCRdb fed the multiplex PCR reads into MiXCR, producing one record per CDR3 protein. The data hold 100,000 to 130,000 distinct CDR3 sequences, with 16% observed a single time. Input material: blood. The receptor source for this set is a woman aged 45 to 65 with Graves' hyperthyroidism. Both conserved end residues are part of each CDR3. The D gene is left open where the match is weak. Clone sizes are given selectively: once, few, many, or a class where the clone is expanded.

j_gene	v_gene	abundance	d_gene	CDR3aa	CDR3nt
TRBJ2-7	TRBV30	many	-	CAWSPETYEQYF	TGTGCCTGGAGTCCAGAAACCTACGAGCAGTACTTC
TRBJ1-1	TRBV20-1	-	TRBD1	CSAREGQGATEAFF	TGCAGTGCTAGAGAGGGACAGGGGGCAACTGAAGCTTTCTTT
TRBJ2-5	TRBV28	many	TRBD1	CASSFLGQREETQYF	TGTGCCAGCAGTTTCTTGGGACAGAGAGAAGAGACCCAGTACTTC
TRBJ2-3	TRBV30	many	TRBD1	CAWSRTGIRKDTQYF	TGTGCCTGGAGTCGGACAGGAATTAGGAAAGATACGCAGTATTTT
TRBJ1-1	TRBV5-1	-	TRBD1	CASSLSRGLNTEAFF	TGCGCCAGCAGCTTGAGCAGGGGGCTGAACACTGAAGCTTTCTTT
TRBJ2-5	TRBV7-9	-	TRBD2	CASSLVRTSGETQYF	TGTGCCAGCAGCTTAGTCCGGACTAGCGGTGAGACCCAGTACTTC
TRBJ2-3	TRBV12-3/TRBV12-4	many	-	CASTLRGGGPFTDTQYF	TGTGCCAGCACCCTAAGGGGGGGAGGGCCCTTCACAGATACGCAGTATTTT
TRBJ1-5	TRBV20-1	-	-	CSARKDSVYSNQPQHF	TGCAGTGCTAGAAAGGACAGCGTCTATAGCAATCAGCCCCAGCATTTT
TRBJ2-2	TRBV29-1	many	-	CAKGESTGELFF	TGCGCGAAGGGGGAGTCTACCGGGGAGCTGTTTTTT
TRBJ1-5	TRBV27	many	TRBD1	CASSGDRAQPQHF	TGTGCCAGCAGTGGGGACAGAGCTCAGCCCCAGCATTTT
TRBJ2-4	TRBV27	few	-	CASSLFGAREYQYF	TGTGCCAGCAGTTTATTCGGGGCCCGGGAGTATCAGTACTTC
TRBJ1-1	TRBV28	many	-	CASSLWKGGNTEAFF	TGTGCCAGCAGTTTATGGAAGGGGGGGAACACTGAAGCTTTCTTT
TRBJ1-1	TRBV7-2	-	-	CASSLARGPEAFF	TGTGCCAGCAGCTTAGCTCGGGGACCTGAAGCTTTCTTT
TRBJ1-2	TRBV14	few	-	CASSLQGSFYGYTF	TGTGCCAGCAGCCTCCAGGGGTCCTTCTATGGCTACACCTTC
TRBJ1-4	TRBV2	-	TRBD1	CASTSGTGNEKLFF	TGTGCCAGCACGTCCGGGACAGGGAATGAAAAACTGTTTTTT
TRBJ1-5	TRBV19	few	-	CASTASNRGQPQHF	TGTGCCAGTACGGCCAGCAATAGGGGTCAGCCCCAGCATTTT
TRBJ2-1	TRBV3-1	many	-	CASSQAGVVPDEQFF	TGTGCCAGCAGCCAAGCCGGGGTAGTTCCAGATGAGCAGTTCTTC
TRBJ2-2	TRBV5-6	many	-	CASSLGPMNTGELFF	TGTGCCAGCAGCCTGGGACCGATGAACACCGGGGAGCTGTTTTTT